The present entry profiles one TCR beta chain with its context. Its specificity is not known. This sample is part of a study of CD4 T cells in relation to SARS-CoV-2 and coronaviruses. Unexposed donor CD4+ T cells date from about 2011-2019, before the COVID-19 pandemic. Isolation of CD4+ T cells took place after approximately 10 days in culture. The germline V gene has CDR1 MNHEY and CDR2 SVGAGI. The V and J ends lost 2 bases and 6 bases respectively, with 13 bases between them. The CDR3 is 15 residues long. The table came from immunoSEQ multiplex PCR; TCRdb's copy has only in-frame clones and leaves some out. This sample has under 25,000 clones; over 75% occur once, and the top ten carry about 20%.

This sequence joins TRBV6-5 and TRBJ2-2, with D hard to call. The source is a human donor in good health. What was sequenced was CD4+ T cells from PBMCs, cultured in vitro. The CDR3 sequence: CASSYTAYGAGELFF. DNA of the CDR3: TGTGCCAGCAGTTACACAGCTTATGGGGCCGGGGAGCTGTTTTTT.